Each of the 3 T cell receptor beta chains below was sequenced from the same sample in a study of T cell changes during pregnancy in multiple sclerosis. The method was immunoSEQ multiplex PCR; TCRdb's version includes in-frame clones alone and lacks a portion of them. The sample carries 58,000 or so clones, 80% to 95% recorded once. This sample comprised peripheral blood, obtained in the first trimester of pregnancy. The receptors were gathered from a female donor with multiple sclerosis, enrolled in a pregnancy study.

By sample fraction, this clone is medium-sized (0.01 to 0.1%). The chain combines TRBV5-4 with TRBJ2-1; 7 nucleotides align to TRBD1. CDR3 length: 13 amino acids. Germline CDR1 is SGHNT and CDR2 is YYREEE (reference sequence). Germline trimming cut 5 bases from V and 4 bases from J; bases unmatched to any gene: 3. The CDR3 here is CASRRQGYNEQFF. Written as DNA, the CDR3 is TGTGCCAGCAGGCGACAGGGATACAATGAGCAGTTCTTC.

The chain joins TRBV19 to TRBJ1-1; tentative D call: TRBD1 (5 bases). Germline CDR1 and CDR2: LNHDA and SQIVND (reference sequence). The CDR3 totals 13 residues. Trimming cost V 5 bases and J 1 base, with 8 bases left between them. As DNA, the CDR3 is TGTGCCAGTAGTGGGGGGGGGAACACTGAAGCTTTCTTT. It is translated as CASSGGGNTEAFF.

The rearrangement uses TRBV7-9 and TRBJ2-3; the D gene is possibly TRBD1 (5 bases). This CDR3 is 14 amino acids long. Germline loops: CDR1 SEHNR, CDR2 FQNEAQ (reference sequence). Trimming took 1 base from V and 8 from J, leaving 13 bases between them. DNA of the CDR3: TGTGCCAGCAGCTTAGGACAGCCTCCATTTACGCAGTATTTT. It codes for CASSLGQPPFTQYF.